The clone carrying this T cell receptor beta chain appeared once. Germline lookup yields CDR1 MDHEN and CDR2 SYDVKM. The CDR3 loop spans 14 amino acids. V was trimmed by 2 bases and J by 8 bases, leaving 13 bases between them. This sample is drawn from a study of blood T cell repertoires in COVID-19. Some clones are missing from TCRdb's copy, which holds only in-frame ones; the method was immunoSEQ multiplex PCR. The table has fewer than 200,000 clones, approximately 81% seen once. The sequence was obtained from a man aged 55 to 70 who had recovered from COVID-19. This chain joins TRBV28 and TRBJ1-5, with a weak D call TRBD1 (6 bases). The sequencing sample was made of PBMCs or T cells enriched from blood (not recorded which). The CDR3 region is CASSLNQGLKPQHF. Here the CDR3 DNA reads TGTGCCAGCAGTTTAAACCAGGGGCTGAAGCCCCAGCATTTT. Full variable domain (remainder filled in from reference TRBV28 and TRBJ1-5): DVKVTQSSRYLVKRTGEKVFLECVQDMDHENMFWYRQDPGLGLRLIYFSYDVKMKEKGDIPEGYSVSREKKERFSLILESASTNQTSMYLCASSLNQGLKPQHFGDGTRLSIL.